The clone carrying this T cell receptor (beta chain) was found once. This CDR3 is built from 13 residues. The junction had 6 bases not matched to a gene; V was cut back by 6 bases and J by 4 bases. CDR1 and CDR2 (germline): SGHKS, YYEKEE (reference sequence). These data are taken from a study of blood T cell repertoires in COVID-19. On the study more broadly: Samples representing acute and convalescent COVID-19 were sourced from the United States, Italy and Spain.

The assay was immunoSEQ multiplex PCR, and TCRdb's table has in-frame clones only and misses some. The table has approximately 140,000 clones, about four fifths seen once; the top ten hold roughly 5.5%. This study enrolled people aged roughly 18 to 90 from about 26 US geographic areas. Sequencing input: PBMCs or T cells enriched from blood (not recorded which). This TCR was sampled from a woman in her forties or fifties who had been exposed to COVID-19. V and J are TRBV5-5 and TRBJ1-1; 7 bases are a match to TRBD1. CDR3 residues: CASNPQGRTEAFF. The CDR3 DNA reads TGTGCCAGCAACCCACAGGGGCGCACTGAAGCTTTCTTT.